Listed here are 22 T cell receptor beta chains from one sample, sequenced in a study of blood T cell repertoires in COVID-19. Libraries were prepared by immunoSEQ multiplex PCR; TCRdb keeps only in-frame clonotypes and omits some of them. The profile shows approximately 200,000 clones, approximately 84% of them singletons. Input material: PBMCs or T cells enriched from blood (not recorded which). Every receptor here comes from a man aged 35 to 55 who had recovered from COVID-19.

V is TRBV28 and J is TRBJ1-2; a weak D match, TRBD1 (6 bases). The CDR3 covers 15 residues. V shed 8 bases and J shed 2 bases, with 18 bases lying between them. Germline V gene data show CDR1 as MDHEN and CDR2 as SYDVKM. The CDR3 loop reads CASQPQGKANYGYTF. CDR3 nucleotide sequence: TGTGCCAGCCAGCCGCAGGGGAAGGCAAACTATGGCTACACCTTC.

The chain recombines TRBV19 with TRBJ2-7; TRBD1 matches at 7 bases. The germline V gene encodes CDR1 LNHDA and CDR2 SQIVND (reference sequence). With 5 bases clipped from V and 7 bases from J, the junction kept 14 bases outside the gene matches. The CDR3 is 15 amino acids. The CDR3 loop reads CASSAYYGTAGEQYF. CDR3 in DNA: TGTGCCAGTAGTGCCTACTACGGGACAGCCGGAGAGCAGTACTTC. The full variable domain, its missing parts supplied by reference TRBV19 and TRBJ2-7, is DGGITQSPKYLFRKEGQNVTLSCEQNLNHDAMYWYRQDPGQGLRLIYYSQIVNDFQKGDIAEGYSVSREKKESFPLTVTSAQKNPTAFYLCASSAYYGTAGEQYFGPGTRLTVT.

With regard to this clone: Germline is not matched at one junction end, which may reflect a read error. Other DNA sequences in the same sample also yield this CDR3. The V call is TRBV5-1, the J call TRBJ2-5, with 10 bases that match TRBD1. The germline V gene has CDR1 SGHRS and CDR2 YFSETQ. The CDR3 is made up of 15 amino acids. The CDR3 nucleotides are TGCGCTAGCAGCTGGGGACAGGGGACCTGGGAGACCCAGTACTTC. It encodes CASSWGQGTWETQYF.

CDR3 protein: CASSQDSAGGVTDTQYF. As DNA, the CDR3 is TGCGCCAGCAGCCAAGATTCAGCAGGGGGAGTCACAGATACGCAGTATTTT. The V gene is TRBV4-1, the J gene TRBJ2-3; the match to TRBD1 covers 7 bases. This CDR3 is 17 amino acids long. CDR1 MGHRA and CDR2 YSYEKL come from the germline V gene. Losses at the gene ends were 0 bases for V and 2 bases for J; bases not matched to a gene: 8.

This chain joins TRBV5-4 and TRBJ1-2; 9 nucleotides agree with TRBD1. The CDR3 runs to 16 residues. In germline, CDR1 is SGHNT, CDR2 YYREEE (reference sequence). With 2 bases clipped from V and 3 bases from J, the junction kept 8 bases outside the gene matches. In nucleotides, the CDR3 is TGTGCCAGCAGCTTAAAACAACAGGGGGCCCACTATGGCTACACCTTC. Amino acid sequence: CASSLKQQGAHYGYTF.

The V gene is TRBV3-1 (or the pseudogene TRBV3-2), the J gene TRBJ1-3; 7 positions agree with TRBD1. This CDR3 is 18 amino acids long. From germline, CDR1 is LGHDT and CDR2 YNNKEL (reference sequence). Trimming removed 3 bases from V and 2 bases from J; junction bases left unmatched: 13. The chain's CDR3 is CASSHYLGQRSTGNTIYF. For the CDR3, the DNA is TGTGCCAGCAGCCATTACCTGGGACAGAGGTCTACTGGAAACACCATATATTTT.

This sequence joins TRBV7-2 and TRBJ1-1, with D tentatively TRBD1 (6 bases). Germline assignment: CDR1 SGHTA and CDR2 FQGNSA. V dropped 5 bases and J dropped 1 base, with 14 bases sitting between them. The CDR3 consists of 15 residues. The CDR3 sequence is CASSPHPDRNTEAFF. The CDR3 bases are TGTGCCAGCAGCCCCCACCCGGACAGGAACACTGAAGCTTTCTTT.

The chain employs TRBV7-2 and TRBJ1-2; possible D gene TRBD1, 6 bases. Germline V CDR1 and CDR2: SGHTA, FQGNSA. V dropped 1 base and J dropped 4 bases, with 16 bases sitting between them. The CDR3 extends over 16 amino acids. For the CDR3, the DNA is TGTGCCAGCAGCTTAGGTGAATTAGACAGGAGCTATGGCTACACCTTC. Protein product: CASSLGELDRSYGYTF.

The J gene is TRBJ2-7, the V gene TRBV20-1, with 7 nucleotides matching TRBD2. Germline lookup yields CDR1 DFQATT and CDR2 SNEGSKA (reference sequence). J lost 2 bases, V lost 3 bases, and 4 bases had no gene match. This CDR3 has 13 amino acids. This CDR3 reads CSASASGAYEQYF. Written as DNA, the CDR3 is TGCAGTGCTAGTGCCAGCGGGGCCTACGAGCAGTACTTC.

Here the CDR3 reads CASSSYGTKVVTIYF. The CDR3 DNA follows: TGTGCCAGCAGTTCATACGGGACTAAGGTGGTCACCATATATTTT. The chain employs TRBV28 and TRBJ1-3, with D possibly TRBD1 on 5 matching bases. The germline V and J ends were trimmed by 4 bases and 9 bases, with 19 bases remaining between them. This CDR3 comprises 15 residues. From germline, CDR1 is MDHEN and CDR2 SYDVKM.

The chain is built from TRBV3-1 (or the pseudogene TRBV3-2) and TRBJ2-1; 12 bases are shared with TRBD2. The CDR3 has 17 residues. V was pared by 6 bases and J by 0 bases, with 6 bases of the junction left unmatched. Germline CDR1 reads LGHDT; CDR2 reads YNNKEL (reference sequence). CDR3 sequence: CASSRTSGVSSYNEQFF. The CDR3 DNA is TGTGCCAGCAGTCGGACTAGCGGGGTTAGCTCCTACAATGAGCAGTTCTTC.

V usage is TRBV6-5 and J usage is TRBJ1-6, with D possibly being TRBD1 (5 bases). V was trimmed by 3 bases and J by 6 bases, leaving 12 bases between them. Germline CDR1 reads MNHEY; CDR2 reads SVGAGI. CDR3 length: 15 residues. Here the CDR3 DNA reads TGTGCCAGCAGTTATCAGGGAACGGCTAATTCACCCCTCCACTTT. Protein product: CASSYQGTANSPLHF.

V usage is TRBV7-9 and J usage is TRBJ2-6, with 8 bases that match TRBD1. Trimming removed 4 bases from V and 2 bases from J; junction bases left unmatched: 4. The CDR3 runs to 16 residues. Germline V CDR1 and CDR2: SEHNR, FQNEAQ (reference sequence). The CDR3 DNA sequence: TGTGCCAGCAGCTCGAGACAGGGGACTGGGGCCAACGTCCTGACTTTC. It yields the protein CASSSRQGTGANVLTF.

About this clone itself: The junction departs from the called germline gene at one end, perhaps through a read error. Other DNA sequences of this sample code for an identical CDR3. The chain uses TRBV3-1 (or the pseudogene TRBV3-2) and TRBJ1-6; D unresolved. This CDR3 region has 18 residues. Per germline, CDR1 LGHDT and CDR2 YNNKEL (reference sequence). The CDR3 nucleotides are TGTGCCAGCAGCCCAACAACGACTCTCCCCCGAGGGAATTCGCCCCTCCACTTT. It translates to CASSPTTTLPRGNSPLHF.

In its sample, this clone was seen a few times. The chain recombines TRBV7-9 with TRBJ1-3; D call uncertain. Per germline, CDR1 SEHNR and CDR2 FQNEAQ (reference sequence). This CDR3 comprises 12 residues. V was cut by 0 bases and J by 9 bases, with 6 bases left in between. The CDR3 here is CASSLAVATIYF. The CDR3 DNA reads as TGTGCCAGCAGCTTAGCAGTGGCCACCATATATTTT.

The chain uses TRBV3-1 (or the pseudogene TRBV3-2) and TRBJ1-5, with a weak D call TRBD1 (6 bases). The germline V gene has CDR1 LGHDT and CDR2 YNNKEL (reference sequence). The V end was cut by 2 bases, the J end by 1 base, with 9 bases between. CDR3 length equals 15 residues. The CDR3 here is CASSQTTGSNQPQHF. CDR3 DNA sequence: TGTGCCAGCAGCCAAACCACAGGGAGCAATCAGCCCCAGCATTTT.

This sequence joins TRBV7-2 and TRBJ2-1; 8 bases match TRBD1. J lost 1 base, V lost 3 bases, and 5 bases had no gene match. This CDR3 has 16 residues. From germline, CDR1 is SGHTA and CDR2 FQGNSA. The CDR3 region is CASSFPGQGSYNEQFF. The CDR3 nucleotides read TGTGCCAGCAGCTTCCCTGGACAGGGATCCTACAATGAGCAGTTCTTC.

This chain joins TRBV4-1 and TRBJ2-5; D is unresolved. Germline assignment: CDR1 MGHRA and CDR2 YSYEKL. The CDR3 contains 14 residues. Trimming took off 3 bases at V and 2 bases at J, with 10 bases between the two ends. In nucleotides, the CDR3 is TGCGCCAGCAGCCATGTGATAGAGCAAGAGACCCAGTACTTC. Protein sequence: CASSHVIEQETQYF.

V usage is TRBV6-5 and J usage is TRBJ1-1; perhaps TRBD1 as D (5 bases). CDR3 size: 14 residues. Deletions cut 0 bases from V and 4 bases from J, with 9 bases between. Germline V gene data show CDR1 as MNHEY and CDR2 as SVGAGI. The CDR3 DNA reads TGTGCCAGCAGTTACTCGGGGGGTCCCACTGAAGCTTTCTTT. Protein: CASSYSGGPTEAFF.

The chain carries TRBV29-1 and TRBJ1-2; a weak D match, TRBD1 (6 bases). Trimming took 6 bases from V and 6 from J, leaving 11 bases between them. Germline CDR1 and CDR2: SQVTM and ANQGSEA. The CDR3 consists of 11 residues. CDR3 amino acids: CSVRQDNGYTF. In nucleotides, the CDR3 is TGCAGCGTGAGACAGGATAATGGCTACACCTTC.

CDR3 DNA sequence: TGTGCCACCCGGGGGAAGGTTGGGGAAACTGAAGCTTTCTTT. Translation gives CATRGKVGETEAFF. The V call is TRBV24-1, the J call TRBJ1-1; D possibly corresponds to TRBD1 (5 bases). CDR1 and CDR2 (germline): KGHDR, SFDVKD. The ends were cut back, 9 bases at V and 5 bases at J, with 18 bases in the middle. This CDR3 has 14 amino acids.

Here the CDR3 DNA reads TGTGCCAGCAGCTTAACAGGAGATAGCAATCAGCCCCAGCATTTT. Residues: CASSLTGDSNQPQHF. This chain connects TRBV7-9 to TRBJ1-5, with D perhaps TRBD1 (5 bases). This CDR3 comprises 15 residues. Trimming pared 2 bases from V and 0 bases from J, leaving 8 bases between. CDR1 and CDR2 (germline): SEHNR, FQNEAQ (reference sequence).